The source of this TCR beta chain is a study of beta chain features in type 1 diabetes. Overall study context: There was similarity between patients and healthy donors in age, gender and cell yields. Study-wide results and limits: Shortening of TCRB CDR3s, moderate but significant, appeared in all four CD4+ subsets of Type 1 diabetes patients.

The study reverse transcribed the entire isolated RNA, so it sequenced expressed TCRB transcripts. Here immunoSEQ multiplex PCR was the method, and the copy in TCRdb shows in-frame clones only, minus some. The sample has about 320,000 clones; less than 15% are singletons. The CDR3 has 14 residues. The V and J ends lost 1 base and 4 bases respectively, with 10 bases between them. Germline values: CDR1 LGHNA, CDR2 YSLEER. Note on this clone: Its specificity is unknown.

This chain uses TRBV4-3 with TRBJ1-1; tentative D call: TRBD1 (5 bases). Sample: central memory CD4+ T cells from blood. The sequence came from a man aged 30 to 39 in good health. The CDR3 sequence: CASSQVPRGTEAFF. Written as DNA, the CDR3 is TGCGCCAGCAGCCAAGTTCCGAGGGGCACTGAAGCTTTCTTT.